This T cell receptor beta chain was sequenced during a study of blood T cell repertoires in COVID-19 (TCRdb year 2020). As for the study more broadly: The collaborator samples originated in the United States, Italy and Spain and spanned the acute and convalescent phases of COVID-19. Subjects who had been exposed to COVID-19, were actively infected with it, or had recovered from it provided the deeply sampled blood TCRbeta repertoires that made up the dataset. The material from the prospective study consisted of cDNA or gDNA derived from T cells, B-cell-depleted T cells, or PBMCs. Samples came from the ongoing ImmuneRACE study (first 160 participants) plus 1,254 subjects from 6 global collaborators. The sample metadata nearly always contained a de-identified subject ID, COVID-19 status, age in years and sex. Where HLA class I and class II types were available, the types were taken from metadata supplied by the sample provider, not from assay-based typing. A freely available public database, intended as a resource for researchers studying the immune response to SARS-CoV-2, is where the repertoires were released.

In the prospective study, participants were roughly 18 to 90 years old, resided in 25 or so geographic areas of the United States, and were enrolled through a virtual design. To assign participants to cohorts, the prospective study relied on clinical history that participants themselves reported in a screening survey and a study questionnaire. Mobile phlebotomists in the prospective study collected whole blood, serum and a nasopharyngeal or oropharyngeal swab from every participant. Prospective study participants could optionally give additional blood draws and questionnaires over an approximately two-month period. Before DNA extraction, prospective study blood samples were shipped either frozen or at room temperature. The immunoSEQ Assay, a bias-controlled multiplex PCR, was used to amplify TCRbeta CDR3 regions from genomic DNA. The paper's processing steps were these. Within the assay, amplification of reference gene primers was used to estimate how many nucleated cells each sample contained. To quantify the absolute abundance of each unique TCRbeta CDR3 rearrangement, sequence reads were collapsed and filtered. For each sample, productive Simpson clonality was calculated as the square root of Simpson's diversity index over productive rearrangements. TCRdb holds this immuneACCESS table with in-frame rearrangements only. Some clones are missing; in checked studies, unresolved V genes explain under half, and the rest has no known cause. Clone size and the V and J calls come from that table; the DNA yielded D and trimming. The sample table records about 210,000 clones; 81% of these occur just once. 8% to 9.5% of the sample is taken by the ten largest.

Study-level results and caveats: The amount of clinical and demographic metadata varied by source and participant and was provided uncurated.

V lost 5 bases and J lost 2 bases, and the count of bases not matched to a germline gene is 4. The CDR3, from cysteine to phenylalanine, totals 14 residues. This entry keeps only the CDR3 DNA: 42 bases, framed from base 1. As encoded in the germline V gene, CDR1 is SGHTA while CDR2 is FQGNSA. About this clone itself: Its antigen target is currently unknown. Base-call qualities are not available, and no considerably larger clone is one nucleotide away.

This chain is built from TRBV7-2 and TRBJ2-7, with 9 junctional bases fitting TRBD1. The clonotype originates from a woman aged 45-65 years with acute COVID-19. Material for sequencing was PBMCs or T cells enriched from blood (not recorded which). The DNA sequence follows: TGTGCCAGCAGCGTACAGGGGGCTACCTACGAGCAGTACTTC. It is translated as CASSVQGATYEQYF.